The 30 T cell receptor beta chains below come from one sample, sequenced in a study of cytomegalovirus exposure and HLA in healthy donors (TCRdb year 2017). Library preparation employed the immunoSEQ multiplex PCR assay. A mixture of 60 forward primers for TCR Vbeta segments and 13 reverse primers for TCR Jbeta segments was used in the multiplex PCR. In its TCRdb copy, this immuneACCESS table keeps in-frame sequences only and misses some clones. Where compared with another copy, unresolved V genes explain less than half of these, and the others have no known cause. The sample table lists some 110,000 clones, 65% to 80% of them with a count of one. The ten largest clonotypes hold roughly 12% of the sample. The specimen sequenced was PBMCs. These receptors were taken from a woman between 40 and 55 years old in good health and CMV-seropositive.

This sequence joins TRBV10-1 and TRBJ2-3; 10 nucleotides agree with TRBD2. The junction had 4 bases not matched to a gene; V was cut back by 7 bases and J by 3 bases. The CDR3 contains 14 residues. Germline V CDR1 and CDR2: WNHNN, SYGVQD (reference sequence). CDR3 DNA sequence: TGCGCCAGCAATCCGGGACTAGCGACAGATACGCAGTATTTT. Residues: CASNPGLATDTQYF.

The CDR3 region is CASSSTPFRFDEQFF. The DNA for the CDR3 is TGTGCCAGCAGCTCCACACCTTTCCGCTTTGATGAGCAGTTCTTC. The chain links TRBV11-2 to TRBJ2-1; no definite D call. This CDR3 is built from 15 residues. Between the trimmed V and J ends, which lost 4 bases and 8 bases, there was a span of 18 bases. Per the germline V gene, CDR1 is SGHAT and CDR2 is FQNNGV.

Only a few counts were recorded for this clone. The chain carries TRBV5-1 and TRBJ1-5; 9 bases match TRBD1. The junction had 4 bases not matched to a gene; V was cut back by 3 bases and J by 6 bases. Germline-derived CDR1 and CDR2 are SGHRS and YFSETQ. The CDR3 contains 14 residues. The CDR3 sequence: CASSWGQGSQPQHF. CDR3 nucleotides: TGCGCCAGCAGCTGGGGACAGGGTAGTCAGCCCCAGCATTTT.

The chain carries TRBV27 and TRBJ2-3; the match to TRBD2 covers 11 bases. With V trimmed by 3 bases and J by 4 bases, 12 bases remained unmatched. The CDR3 consists of 18 residues. CDR1 and CDR2 (germline): MNHEY, SMNVEV (reference sequence). This CDR3 reads CASSLSGTSGSRADTQYF. The CDR3, as DNA: TGTGCCAGCAGTTTGTCTGGTACTAGCGGGAGTCGAGCAGATACGCAGTATTTT.

The V and J genes are TRBV5-1 and TRBJ2-2, with D maybe TRBD2 (5 bases). This CDR3 region has 14 residues. Germline loops: CDR1 SGHRS, CDR2 YFSETQ. The ends were cut back, 4 bases at V and 7 bases at J, with 14 bases in the middle. This CDR3 is CASSQDSLSGELFF. In DNA form, the CDR3 reads TGCGCCAGCAGCCAGGACTCTTTAAGCGGGGAGCTGTTTTTT.

This sequence joins TRBV2 and TRBJ1-3; tentative D call: TRBD1 (5 bases). The CDR3 extends over 15 amino acids. The germline V gene encodes CDR1 SNHLY and CDR2 FYNNEI. The V end lost 6 bases, the J end lost 0 bases, and 12 bases lay between the germline ends. CDR3 bases: TGTGCCAGCAGCCGACAGCGAGTCTCTGGAAACACCATATATTTT. Translating gives CASSRQRVSGNTIYF.

The chain couples TRBV15 to TRBJ2-5, with 8 bases fitting TRBD1. The CDR3 extends over 16 amino acids. Looked up from germline, CDR1 is LNHNV and CDR2 is YYDKDF (reference sequence). V was pared by 4 bases and J by 0 bases, with 7 bases of the junction left unmatched. The CDR3 nucleotides are TGTGCCACCAGCACCGAGGACAGGGCTTACCAAGAGACCCAGTACTTC. It encodes CATSTEDRAYQETQYF.

The rearrangement links TRBV28 to TRBJ2-7, with TRBD1 matching over 8 bases. This CDR3 comprises 11 residues. Germline trimming cut 11 bases from V and 8 bases from J; bases unmatched to any gene: 8. Looked up from germline, CDR1 is MDHEN and CDR2 is SYDVKM. The CDR3 sequence is CAAAGTGKQYF. Written as DNA, the CDR3 is TGTGCCGCGGCAGGGACAGGCAAGCAGTACTTC.

The table lists this clone with a count of one. One end of the junction varies from germline; a read error may be responsible. This chain joins TRBV29-1 and TRBJ1-1, with D uncertain. This CDR3 region has 11 residues. From germline, CDR1 is SQVTM and CDR2 ANQGSEA. CDR3 region: CSVKDGTEAFF. Here the CDR3 DNA reads TGCAGCGTTAAAGACGGGACTGAAGCTTTCTTT.

The chain joins TRBV2 to TRBJ1-1; 8 bases fit TRBD1. The CDR3 spans 14 residues. Trimming cost V 4 bases and J 5 bases; bases outside gene matches: 6. Germline V gives CDR1 SNHLY, CDR2 FYNNEI. CDR3 region: CASSVTGAGTEAFF. DNA for the CDR3: TGTGCCAGCAGTGTGACAGGGGCTGGTACTGAAGCTTTCTTT.

V usage is TRBV4-2 and J usage is TRBJ2-5; no firm D call. There are 14 residues in the CDR3. Trimming left V 0 bases short and J 1 base short, with 6 bases between. Germline V gives CDR1 LGHNA, CDR2 YNFKEQ. CDR3 bases: TGTGCCAGCAGCCAAGATCCCAGCCAAGAGACCCAGTACTTC. It is translated as CASSQDPSQETQYF.

This chain connects TRBV7-2 to TRBJ2-7, with 13 nucleotides matching TRBD2. Looked up from germline, CDR1 is SGHTA and CDR2 is FQGNSA. The CDR3 covers 15 residues. The junction had 2 bases not matched to a gene; V was cut back by 4 bases and J by 2 bases. CDR3 DNA: TGTGCCAGCAGCTCCGGACTAGCGGGGGCCTACGAGCAGTACTTC. Amino acids: CASSSGLAGAYEQYF.

The chain is built from TRBV5-1 and TRBJ2-3, with D maybe TRBD2 (6 bases). V was cut by 2 bases and J by 4 bases, with 11 bases left in between. Germline V lookup: CDR1 SGHRS, CDR2 YFSETQ. The CDR3 runs to 14 residues. Written as DNA, the CDR3 is TGCGCCAGCAGCTTTGAACTAGCCGCAGATACGCAGTATTTT. This translates into CASSFELAADTQYF. The full variable domain, rest sourced from reference TRBV5-1 and TRBJ2-3, is KAGVTQTPRYLIKTRGQQVTLSCSPISGHRSVSWYQQTPGQGLQFLFEYFSETQRNKGNFPGRFSGRQFSNSRSEMNVSTLELGDSALYLCASSFELAADTQYFGPGTRLTVL.

The chain has TRBV9 and TRBJ2-7; 10 nucleotides line up with TRBD2. This CDR3 comprises 15 residues. V trimming: 3 bases; J trimming: 3 bases; junction bases outside the gene matches: 6. Germline V gene sequence: CDR1 SGDLS, CDR2 YYNGEE. CDR3 in amino acids: CASSAGLAENYEQYF. For the CDR3, the DNA is TGTGCCAGCAGCGCAGGACTAGCGGAAAACTACGAGCAGTACTTC.

Notes on this clone: Other DNA sequences within the sample encode an identical CDR3. The chain is built from TRBV19 and TRBJ1-5; D possibly corresponds to TRBD1 (5 bases). Trimming pared 1 base from V and 5 bases from J, leaving 9 bases between. The CDR3 extends over 14 amino acids. Germline assignment: CDR1 LNHDA and CDR2 SQIVND (reference sequence). The CDR3 sequence: CASSIAGFDQPQHF. DNA of the CDR3: TGTGCCAGTAGTATAGCAGGGTTCGATCAGCCCCAGCATTTT.

This clone came up once. The rearrangement joins TRBV13 to TRBJ1-1, with D possibly being TRBD1 (6 bases). Germline V gene sequence: CDR1 PRHDT, CDR2 FYEKMQ (reference sequence). The CDR3 is made up of 14 amino acids. Between the trimmed V and J ends, which lost 4 bases and 2 bases, there was a span of 11 bases. This CDR3 is CASSWTARNTEAFF. The CDR3 DNA follows: TGTGCCAGCAGCTGGACAGCGCGAAACACTGAAGCTTTCTTT.

The genes are TRBV6-5 and TRBJ2-2; D might be TRBD1 (6 bases). In germline, CDR1 is MNHEY, CDR2 SVGAGI. The CDR3 length is 14 residues. V lost 2 bases to trimming and J lost 8 bases, with 12 bases between them. CDR3 DNA sequence: TGTGCCAGCAGTTACGCCCTCGGGACAGGGGAGCTGTTTTTT. It codes for CASSYALGTGELFF.

The rearrangement links TRBV10-2 to TRBJ2-1, with unresolved D. This CDR3 has 10 amino acids. In germline, CDR1 is WSHSY, CDR2 SAAADI. V gave up 7 bases and J gave up 10 bases, with 8 bases separating them. For the CDR3, the DNA is TGCGCCAGCAAGAAACAGGAGCAGTTCTTC. Its translation is CASKKQEQFF.

The V and J genes are TRBV6-5 and TRBJ1-2; 7 positions match TRBD1. V was clipped by 2 bases and J by 4 bases; unmatched bases: 7. Per germline, CDR1 MNHEY and CDR2 SVGAGI. CDR3 length: 15 residues. The DNA of the CDR3 is TGTGCCAGCAGTTACGGACAGGCGGCTTCCTATGGCTACACCTTC. Amino acids: CASSYGQAASYGYTF.

This clone showed up just once. This sequence joins TRBV4-1 and TRBJ2-1; 8 bases fit TRBD2. The CDR3 runs to 18 residues. The J segment lost 4 bases and the V segment lost 1 base, leaving 12 bases of the junction unmatched. Germline CDR1 reads MGHRA; CDR2 reads YSYEKL. The CDR3 loop reads CASSQVNLLAAVYNEQFF. In DNA form, the CDR3 reads TGCGCCAGCAGCCAAGTTAACCTACTAGCGGCTGTTTACAATGAGCAGTTCTTC.

The V call is TRBV7-8, the J call TRBJ2-7, with a possible D match to TRBD2 (5 bases). V dropped 3 bases and J dropped 2 bases, with 14 bases sitting between them. CDR3 length: 15 residues. The germline V gene encodes CDR1 SGHVS and CDR2 FQNEAQ. CDR3 nucleotides: TGTGCCAGCAGCTTGATGAGGGCACCCCCCTACGAGCAGTACTTC. Protein product: CASSLMRAPPYEQYF.

This clone was counted between two and nine times. J is TRBJ2-7 and V is TRBV6-1; 9 bases fit TRBD1. CDR3 length: 15 residues. Losses at the gene ends were 2 bases for V and 5 bases for J; bases not matched to a gene: 7. Germline CDR1 and CDR2: MNHNS and SASEGT. This chain's CDR3 is CASSERGQGVNEQYF. The CDR3, as DNA: TGTGCCAGCAGTGAAAGGGGACAGGGAGTGAACGAGCAGTACTTC.

This CDR3 is CASSPLPGNGNQPQHF. The CDR3 DNA follows: TGTGCCAGCTCACCACTTCCAGGGAATGGCAATCAGCCCCAGCATTTT. The chain links TRBV18 to TRBJ1-5; tentatively, D is TRBD1 (5 bases). The ends were cut back, 1 base at V and 2 bases at J, with 12 bases in the middle. Germline lookup yields CDR1 KGHSH and CDR2 LQKENI. The CDR3 length is 16 residues.

The chain links TRBV5-1 to TRBJ2-2; 8 nucleotides agree with TRBD1. Germline V gives CDR1 SGHRS, CDR2 YFSETQ. J was trimmed by 7 bases and V by 6 bases; bases with no gene match: 5. This CDR3 region has 13 residues. Written as DNA, the CDR3 is TGCGCCAGCACCGGACAGGGCGGCGGGGAGCTGTTTTTT. This gives the protein CASTGQGGGELFF.

The rearrangement joins TRBV4-1 to TRBJ2-5, with TRBD1 matching over 9 bases. V dropped 1 base and J dropped 7; count of bases not matched to a gene: 10. Germline CDR1 and CDR2: MGHRA and YSYEKL. This CDR3 has 16 amino acids. CDR3 sequence reads: CASSQVPVTGGRTQYF. CDR3 nucleotides: TGCGCCAGCAGCCAAGTCCCTGTGACAGGGGGGAGGACCCAGTACTTC.

The J gene is TRBJ1-1, the V gene TRBV28, with D possibly TRBD1 on 5 matching bases. The V and J ends lost 3 bases and 1 base respectively, with 15 bases between them. In germline, CDR1 is MDHEN, CDR2 SYDVKM. The CDR3 consists of 16 residues. The CDR3 loop reads CASSLSPGLRNTEAFF. Here the CDR3 DNA reads TGTGCCAGCAGTTTGTCACCGGGACTCCGGAACACTGAAGCTTTCTTT. The full variable domain, in which reference TRBV28 and TRBJ1-1 provide the parts outside the CDR3, is DVKVTQSSRYLVKRTGEKVFLECVQDMDHENMFWYRQDPGLGLRLIYFSYDVKMKEKGDIPEGYSVSREKKERFSLILESASTNQTSMYLCASSLSPGLRNTEAFFGQGTRLTVV.

The DNA of the CDR3 is TGCGCCAGCAGCTTTTCCTTCACAGATACGCAGTATTTT. As protein: CASSFSFTDTQYF. The chain combines TRBV5-1 with TRBJ2-3; D not certain. The CDR3 is 13 amino acids. The V gene's germline CDR1 is SGHRS and CDR2 YFSETQ. The V end lost 2 bases, the J end lost 2 bases, and 6 bases lay between the germline ends.

The rearrangement uses TRBV30 and TRBJ2-2; 8 bases are a match to TRBD2. Per the germline V gene, CDR1 is GTSNPN and CDR2 is SVGIG (reference sequence). Unmatched junction bases numbered 4, after V lost 3 bases and J lost 7 bases. This CDR3 region has 13 residues. CDR3 sequence: CAWRARGGGELFF. The CDR3, as DNA: TGTGCCTGGAGAGCCCGGGGGGGCGGGGAGCTGTTTTTT.

This clone has only one observation. This sequence joins TRBV6-5 and TRBJ2-1; 9 bases agree with TRBD2. Germline values: CDR1 MNHEY, CDR2 SVGAGI. J lost 7 bases, V lost 2 bases, and 6 bases had no gene match. This CDR3 region has 15 residues. This chain's CDR3 is CASSYSVSGSNEQFF. In DNA, the CDR3 is TGTGCCAGCAGTTACAGTGTTAGCGGGAGTAATGAGCAGTTCTTC.

V is TRBV2 and J is TRBJ2-7; no reliable D call. Deletions cut 4 bases from V and 2 bases from J, with 18 bases between. The CDR3 runs 16 residues. In germline, CDR1 is SNHLY, CDR2 FYNNEI. This CDR3 is CASSVSPTPATYEQYF. CDR3 sequence (DNA): TGTGCCAGCAGTGTTAGCCCAACTCCCGCGACCTACGAGCAGTACTTC.